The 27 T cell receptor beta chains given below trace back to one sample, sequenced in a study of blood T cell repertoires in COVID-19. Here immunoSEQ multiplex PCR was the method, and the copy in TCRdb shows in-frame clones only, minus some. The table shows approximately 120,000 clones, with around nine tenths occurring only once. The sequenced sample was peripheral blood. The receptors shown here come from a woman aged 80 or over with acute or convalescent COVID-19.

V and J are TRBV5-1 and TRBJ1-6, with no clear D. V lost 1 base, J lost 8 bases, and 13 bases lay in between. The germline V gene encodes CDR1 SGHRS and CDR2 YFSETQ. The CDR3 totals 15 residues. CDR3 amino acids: CASSLSGPNYSPLHF. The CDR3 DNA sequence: TGCGCCAGCAGCTTGAGCGGACCGAACTATTCACCCCTCCACTTT. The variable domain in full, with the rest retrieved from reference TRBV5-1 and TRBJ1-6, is KAGVTQTPRYLIKTRGQQVTLSCSPISGHRSVSWYQQTPGQGLQFLFEYFSETQRNKGNFPGRFSGRQFSNSRSEMNVSTLELGDSALYLCASSLSGPNYSPLHFGNGTRLTVT.

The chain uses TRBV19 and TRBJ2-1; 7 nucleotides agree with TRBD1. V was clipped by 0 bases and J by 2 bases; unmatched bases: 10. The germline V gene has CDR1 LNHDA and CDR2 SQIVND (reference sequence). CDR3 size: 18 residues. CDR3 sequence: CASSIDFPGTETYNEQFF. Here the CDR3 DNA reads TGTGCCAGTAGTATAGATTTCCCCGGGACAGAAACCTACAATGAGCAGTTCTTC.

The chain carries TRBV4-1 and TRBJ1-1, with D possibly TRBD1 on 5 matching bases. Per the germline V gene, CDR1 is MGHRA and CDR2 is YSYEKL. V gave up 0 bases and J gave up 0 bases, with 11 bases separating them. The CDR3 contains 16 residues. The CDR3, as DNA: TGCGCCAGCAGCCAAGAATTCCGCAGGGTGAACACTGAAGCTTTCTTT. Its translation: CASSQEFRRVNTEAFF.

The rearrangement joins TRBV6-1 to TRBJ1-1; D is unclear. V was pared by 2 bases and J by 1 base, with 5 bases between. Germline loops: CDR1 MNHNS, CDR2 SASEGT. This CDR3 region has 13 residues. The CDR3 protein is CASSEPGNTEAFF. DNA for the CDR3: TGTGCCAGCAGTGAACCGGGGAACACTGAAGCTTTCTTT.

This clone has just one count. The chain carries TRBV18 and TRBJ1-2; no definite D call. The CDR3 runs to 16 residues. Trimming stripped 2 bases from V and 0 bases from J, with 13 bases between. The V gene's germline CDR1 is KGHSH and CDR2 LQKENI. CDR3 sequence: CASSPEGSYANYGYTF. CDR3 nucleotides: TGTGCCAGCTCACCAGAGGGCAGCTACGCTAACTATGGCTACACCTTC.

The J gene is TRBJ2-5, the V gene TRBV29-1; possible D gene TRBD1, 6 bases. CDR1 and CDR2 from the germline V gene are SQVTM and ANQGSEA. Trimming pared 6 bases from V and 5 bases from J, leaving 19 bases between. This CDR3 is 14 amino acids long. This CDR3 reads CSVVIQGRGETQYF. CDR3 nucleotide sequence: TGCAGCGTCGTCATACAGGGAAGGGGTGAGACCCAGTACTTC.

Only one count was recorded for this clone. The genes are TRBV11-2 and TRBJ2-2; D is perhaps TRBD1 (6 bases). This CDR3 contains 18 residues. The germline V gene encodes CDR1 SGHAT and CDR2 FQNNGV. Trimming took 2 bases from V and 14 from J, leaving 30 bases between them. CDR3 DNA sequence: TGTGCCAGCAGCTTAAGTCGGGCTAGGGGGACATCTTCCCAGAGTCTGTTTTTT. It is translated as CASSLSRARGTSSQSLFF.

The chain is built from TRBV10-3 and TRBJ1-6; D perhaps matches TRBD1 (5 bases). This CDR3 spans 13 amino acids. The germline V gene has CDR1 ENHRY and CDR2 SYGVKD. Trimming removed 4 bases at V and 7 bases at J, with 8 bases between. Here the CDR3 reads CAISVQANSPLHF. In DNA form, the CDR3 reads TGTGCCATCAGTGTACAGGCCAATTCACCCCTCCACTTT.

The CDR3 spells CASSLGGNGANVLTF. CDR3 DNA sequence: TGCGCCAGCAGCTTAGGAGGGAACGGGGCCAACGTCCTGACTTTC. This rearrangement joins TRBV5-1 to TRBJ2-6, with D possibly matching TRBD2 (6 bases). The CDR3 consists of 15 residues. From germline, CDR1 is SGHRS and CDR2 YFSETQ. Trimming removed 2 bases at V and 4 bases at J, with 10 bases between.

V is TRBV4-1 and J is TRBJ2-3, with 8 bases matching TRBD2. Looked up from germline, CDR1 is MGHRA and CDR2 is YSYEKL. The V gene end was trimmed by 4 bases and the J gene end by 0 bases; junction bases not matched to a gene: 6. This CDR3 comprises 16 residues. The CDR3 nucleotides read TGCGCCAGCAGCCCAGGACTAGCAGCTAGCACAGATACGCAGTATTTT. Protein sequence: CASSPGLAASTDTQYF.

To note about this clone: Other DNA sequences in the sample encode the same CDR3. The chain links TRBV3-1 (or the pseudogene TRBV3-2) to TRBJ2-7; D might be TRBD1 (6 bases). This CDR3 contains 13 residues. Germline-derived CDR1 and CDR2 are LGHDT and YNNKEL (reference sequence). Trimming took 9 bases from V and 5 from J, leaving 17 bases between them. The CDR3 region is CASRPRGGNEQYF. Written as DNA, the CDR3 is TGTGCCAGTAGGCCAAGAGGGGGAAACGAGCAGTACTTC.

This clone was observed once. The CDR3 sequence is CASSTRLAGVTDTQYF. DNA of the CDR3: TGTGCCAGTAGTACCCGACTAGCGGGAGTCACAGATACGCAGTATTTT. The J gene is TRBJ2-3, the V gene TRBV19, with 12 bases aligning to TRBD2. Germline V CDR1 and CDR2: LNHDA, SQIVND (reference sequence). The J segment lost 2 bases and the V segment lost 4 bases, leaving 4 bases of the junction unmatched. The CDR3 sequence is 16 residues long.

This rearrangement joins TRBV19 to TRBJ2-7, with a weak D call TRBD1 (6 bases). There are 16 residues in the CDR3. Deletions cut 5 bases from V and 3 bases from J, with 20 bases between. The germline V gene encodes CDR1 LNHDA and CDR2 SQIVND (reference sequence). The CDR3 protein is CASSSHRQETVYEQYF. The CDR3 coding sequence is TGTGCCAGTAGTTCACATCGACAGGAGACGGTCTACGAGCAGTACTTC.

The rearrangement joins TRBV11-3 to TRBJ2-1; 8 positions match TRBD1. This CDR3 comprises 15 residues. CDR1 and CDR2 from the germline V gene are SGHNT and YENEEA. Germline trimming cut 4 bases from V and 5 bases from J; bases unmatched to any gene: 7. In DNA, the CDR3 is TGTGCCAGCAGCTCAGGAGGGACAGGACACAATGAGCAGTTCTTC. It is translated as CASSSGGTGHNEQFF. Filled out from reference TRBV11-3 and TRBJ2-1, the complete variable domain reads EAGVVQSPRYKIIEKKQPVAFWCNPISGHNTLYWYLQNLGQGPELLIRYENEEAVDDSQLPKDRFSAERLKGVDSTLKIQPAELGDSAVYLCASSSGGTGHNEQFFGPGTRLTVL.

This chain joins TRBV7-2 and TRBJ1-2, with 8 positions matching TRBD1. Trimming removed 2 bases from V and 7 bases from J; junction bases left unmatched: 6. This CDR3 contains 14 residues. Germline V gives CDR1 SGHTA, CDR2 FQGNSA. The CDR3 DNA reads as TGTGCCAGCAGCTTAAGGCAGGGGGCGGGTGGCTACACCTTC. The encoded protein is CASSLRQGAGGYTF.

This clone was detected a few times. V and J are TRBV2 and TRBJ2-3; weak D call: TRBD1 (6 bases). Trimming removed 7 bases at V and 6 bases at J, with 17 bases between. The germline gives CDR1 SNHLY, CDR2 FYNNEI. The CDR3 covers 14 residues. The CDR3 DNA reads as TGTGCCAGCAATTCAGGGGTAATATCGGATACGCAGTATTTT. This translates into CASNSGVISDTQYF.

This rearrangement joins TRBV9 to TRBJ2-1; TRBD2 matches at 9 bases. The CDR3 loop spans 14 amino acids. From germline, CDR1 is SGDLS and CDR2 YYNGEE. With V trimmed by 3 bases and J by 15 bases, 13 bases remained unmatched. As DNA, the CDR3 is TGTGCCAGCAGCGAAAGTCCAAGCGGGAGGATTCCGTTCTTC. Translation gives CASSESPSGRIPFF.

CDR3 in DNA: TGTGCCAGCAGCCCCTCGAAGGGGGAGACCCAGTACTTC. This translates into CASSPSKGETQYF. This rearrangement joins TRBV3-1 (or the pseudogene TRBV3-2) to TRBJ2-5, with D possibly being TRBD1 (5 bases). Germline V lookup: CDR1 LGHDT, CDR2 YNNKEL (reference sequence). V was shortened by 4 bases and J by 5 bases, with 11 bases between the two germline ends. There are 13 residues in the CDR3.

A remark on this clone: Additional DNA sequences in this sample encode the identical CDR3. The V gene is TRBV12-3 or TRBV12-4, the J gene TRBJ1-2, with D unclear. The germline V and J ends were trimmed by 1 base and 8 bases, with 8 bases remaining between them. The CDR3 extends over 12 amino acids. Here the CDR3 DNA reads TGTGCCAGCAGTTTAGGCGGTGGGGGCTACACCTTC. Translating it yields CASSLGGGGYTF.

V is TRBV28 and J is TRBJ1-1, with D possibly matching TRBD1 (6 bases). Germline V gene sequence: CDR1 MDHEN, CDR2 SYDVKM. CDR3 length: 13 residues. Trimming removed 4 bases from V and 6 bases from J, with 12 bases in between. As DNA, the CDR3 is TGTGCCAGCAGTTCCCCACAGGGCGCTGAAGCTTTCTTT. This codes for CASSSPQGAEAFF.

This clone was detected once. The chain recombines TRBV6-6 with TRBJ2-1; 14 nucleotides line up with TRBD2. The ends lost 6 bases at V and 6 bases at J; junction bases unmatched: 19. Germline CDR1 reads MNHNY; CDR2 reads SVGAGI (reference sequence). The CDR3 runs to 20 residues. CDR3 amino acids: CASSSPLTSGRARLSNEQFF. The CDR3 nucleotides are TGTGCCAGCAGCTCACCCCTGACTAGCGGGAGGGCACGTCTCTCCAATGAGCAGTTCTTC.

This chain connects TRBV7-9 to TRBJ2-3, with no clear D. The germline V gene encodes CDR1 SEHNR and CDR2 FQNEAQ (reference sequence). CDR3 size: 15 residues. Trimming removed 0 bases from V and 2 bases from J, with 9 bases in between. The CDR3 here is CASSLARVDTDTQYF. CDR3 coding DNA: TGTGCCAGCAGCTTAGCTCGGGTAGACACAGATACGCAGTATTTT.

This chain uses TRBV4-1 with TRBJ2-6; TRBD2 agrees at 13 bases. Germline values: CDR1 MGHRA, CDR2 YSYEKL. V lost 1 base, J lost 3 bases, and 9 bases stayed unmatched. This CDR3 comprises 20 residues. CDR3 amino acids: CASSQGMTSGRRYGANVLTF. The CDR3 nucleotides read TGCGCCAGCAGCCAAGGAATGACTAGCGGGAGGAGGTATGGGGCCAACGTCCTGACTTTC.

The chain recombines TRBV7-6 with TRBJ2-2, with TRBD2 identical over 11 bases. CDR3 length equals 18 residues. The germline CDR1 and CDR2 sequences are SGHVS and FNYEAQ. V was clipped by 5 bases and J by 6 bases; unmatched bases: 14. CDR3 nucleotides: TGTGCCAGCAGCGCCCCGGGGCCGACTAGCGGGACTGCCGGGGAGCTGTTTTTT. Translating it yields CASSAPGPTSGTAGELFF.

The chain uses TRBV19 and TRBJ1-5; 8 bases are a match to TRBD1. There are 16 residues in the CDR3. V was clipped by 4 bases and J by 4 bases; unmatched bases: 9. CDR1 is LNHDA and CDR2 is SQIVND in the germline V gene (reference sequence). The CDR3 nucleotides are TGTGCCAGTAGTAGGGGGGGACAGGTTCGAAATCAGCCCCAGCATTTT. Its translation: CASSRGGQVRNQPQHF.

Written as DNA, the CDR3 is TGTGCCAGTAGTACAACCGGGACTAGGTATGAGACCCAGTACTTC. This sequence encodes CASSTTGTRYETQYF. The V gene is TRBV19, the J gene TRBJ2-5; 8 bases align to TRBD2. The junction had 9 bases not matched to a gene; V was cut back by 4 bases and J by 5 bases. The CDR3 spans 15 residues. Germline loops: CDR1 LNHDA, CDR2 SQIVND (reference sequence).

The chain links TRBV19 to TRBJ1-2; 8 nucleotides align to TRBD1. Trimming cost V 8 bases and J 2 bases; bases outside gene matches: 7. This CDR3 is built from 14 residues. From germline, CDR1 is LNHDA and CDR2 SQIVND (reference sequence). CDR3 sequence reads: CASGNRGGNYGYTF. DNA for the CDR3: TGTGCCAGTGGAAACAGGGGGGGGAACTATGGCTACACCTTC. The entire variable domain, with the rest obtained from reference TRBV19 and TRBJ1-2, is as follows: DGGITQSPKYLFRKEGQNVTLSCEQNLNHDAMYWYRQDPGQGLRLIYYSQIVNDFQKGDIAEGYSVSREKKESFPLTVTSAQKNPTAFYLCASGNRGGNYGYTFGSGTRLTVV.